Listed below are T cell receptor beta chains from one sample, sequenced in a study of T-cell memory formation after mild COVID-19. From the 5' RACE reads, TCRdb called clonotypes with MiXCR, one entry per CDR3 protein. The sample records around 250,000 distinct CDR3 sequences, around 17% being singletons. Sample: PBMCs or a T cell subset sorted from them (not recorded which). These receptors came from a man aged 18 to 29 who had mild COVID-19 (a few samples of this study predate the infection). Cell type and time point are not known. Each CDR3 is given with its conserved first and last residue. A D gene is named only where the DNA matches it firmly. Only part of the rows carry a size: once, few, many, or a class if the clone is expanded.

CDR3nt: TGCGCCAGCAGCCAAGAAGAGGCAGAACCCGGGGAGCTGTTTTTT
CDR3aa: CASSQEEAEPGELFF
abundance: few
j_gene: TRBJ2-2
len: 15
d_gene: NA
v_gene: TRBV4-3

CDR3nt: TGTGCCAGCAGTTTAATATCCGCCGCTGGAAACACCATATATTTT
CDR3aa: CASSLISAAGNTIYF
abundance: NA
j_gene: TRBJ1-3
len: 15
d_gene: NA
v_gene: TRBV28

CDR3nt: TGTGCCAGCAGTGACGGGGCCCAAGAGACCCAGTACTTC
CDR3aa: CASSDGAQETQYF
abundance: many
j_gene: TRBJ2-5
len: 13
d_gene: NA
v_gene: TRBV6-2/TRBV6-3

CDR3nt: TGTGCCAGCAGTCGAGGGGGACAGGGGTACAAAGAGACCCAGTACTTC
CDR3aa: CASSRGGQGYKETQYF
abundance: NA
j_gene: TRBJ2-5
len: 16
d_gene: TRBD1
v_gene: TRBV11-2

CDR3nt: TGTGCCAGCAGCCACCGGGATCGCCCTCCCTACAATGAGCAGTTCTTC
CDR3aa: CASSHRDRPPYNEQFF
abundance: few
j_gene: TRBJ2-1
len: 16
d_gene: NA
v_gene: TRBV7-9

CDR3nt: TGTGCCAGCAGTTTAAGTCCACCCCTCCACTTT
CDR3aa: CASSLSPPLHF
abundance: few
j_gene: TRBJ1-6
len: 11
d_gene: NA
v_gene: TRBV28

CDR3nt: TGCGCCAGCAGCCCTCGATTCGGGTACCGGACAGATACGCAGTATTTT
CDR3aa: CASSPRFGYRTDTQYF
abundance: NA
j_gene: TRBJ2-3
len: 16
d_gene: NA
v_gene: TRBV4-3

CDR3nt: TGTGCCACCAGTGATTTTGTCGCCGGGACTGAAGAGACCCAGTACTTC
CDR3aa: CATSDFVAGTEETQYF
abundance: NA
j_gene: TRBJ2-5
len: 16
d_gene: NA
v_gene: TRBV24-1

CDR3nt: TGTGCCAGCATTGGGGGCCACTCTGGAAACACCATATATTTT
CDR3aa: CASIGGHSGNTIYF
abundance: few
j_gene: TRBJ1-3
len: 14
d_gene: NA
v_gene: TRBV2

CDR3nt: TGTGCCAGCAGCGTAGGCGGGGCTGGCTACACCTTC
CDR3aa: CASSVGGAGYTF
abundance: few
j_gene: TRBJ1-2
len: 12
d_gene: NA
v_gene: TRBV9

CDR3nt: TGTGCCAGCAGCTTGACAGGGGACACTGAAGCTTTCTTT
CDR3aa: CASSLTGDTEAFF
abundance: many
j_gene: TRBJ1-1
len: 13
d_gene: TRBD1
v_gene: TRBV12-3/TRBV12-4

CDR3nt: TGTGCCAGCAGCGGAATGGGCTGGGTTGGAGCTTTCTTT
CDR3aa: CASSGMGWVGAFF
abundance: NA
j_gene: TRBJ1-1
len: 13
d_gene: NA
v_gene: TRBV11-2

CDR3nt: TGCGCCAGCAGCCTAGCACCCGGCGGCCCAAGTAGGAACACTGAAGCTTTCTTT
CDR3aa: CASSLAPGGPSRNTEAFF
abundance: NA
j_gene: TRBJ1-1
len: 18
d_gene: NA
v_gene: TRBV5-1

CDR3nt: TGTGCCAGCAGTTACCAGGGTAACAGCAATCAGCCCCAGCATTTT
CDR3aa: CASSYQGNSNQPQHF
abundance: NA
j_gene: TRBJ1-5
len: 15
d_gene: NA
v_gene: TRBV6-6

CDR3nt: TGCAGTGCTAGAGGGGGGCCTACAGGGGATGGCTACACCTTC
CDR3aa: CSARGGPTGDGYTF
abundance: NA
j_gene: TRBJ1-2
len: 14
d_gene: TRBD1
v_gene: TRBV20-1

CDR3nt: TGTGCCAGCAGCCAAGATTTGGTCACGGGAGGCTACACCTTC
CDR3aa: CASSQDLVTGGYTF
abundance: NA
j_gene: TRBJ1-2
len: 14
d_gene: NA
v_gene: TRBV3-1

CDR3nt: TGCGCCAGCAGCTTGTACCCGACGGGACACATGAACACCGGGGAGCTGTTTTTT
CDR3aa: CASSLYPTGHMNTGELFF
abundance: few
j_gene: TRBJ2-2
len: 18
d_gene: NA
v_gene: TRBV5-1

CDR3nt: TGCGCCAGCAGCTCACTACTAGCGAATAAGGATGAGCAGTTCTTC
CDR3aa: CASSSLLANKDEQFF
abundance: NA
j_gene: TRBJ2-1
len: 15
d_gene: TRBD2
v_gene: TRBV5-1

CDR3nt: TGCGCCAGCAGCCAAGATGCAACCTCCTACGAGCAGTACTTC
CDR3aa: CASSQDATSYEQYF
abundance: NA
j_gene: TRBJ2-7
len: 14
d_gene: NA
v_gene: TRBV4-3

CDR3nt: TGTGCCAGCAGCTTAGTAACTAGCGTCCGGGAGACCCAGTACTTC
CDR3aa: CASSLVTSVRETQYF
abundance: many
j_gene: TRBJ2-5
len: 15
d_gene: TRBD2
v_gene: TRBV7-9

CDR3nt: TGCGCCAGCAGCTTGTTTAGGGCTGTTGGGAATGAGCAGTTCTTC
CDR3aa: CASSLFRAVGNEQFF
abundance: NA
j_gene: TRBJ2-1
len: 15
d_gene: NA
v_gene: TRBV5-1

CDR3nt: TGCAGCGTTGAAGGCCCGAACAGAGATACGCAGTATTTT
CDR3aa: CSVEGPNRDTQYF
abundance: NA
j_gene: TRBJ2-3
len: 13
d_gene: NA
v_gene: TRBV29-1

CDR3nt: TGTGCCAGCAGCCCCGCAGGCCTCGGGAACACCGGGGAGCTGTTTTTT
CDR3aa: CASSPAGLGNTGELFF
abundance: NA
j_gene: TRBJ2-2
len: 16
d_gene: NA
v_gene: TRBV27

CDR3nt: TGTGCCAGCAGCTTACTGGGACAGGGAATTACAGATACGCAGTATTTT
CDR3aa: CASSLLGQGITDTQYF
abundance: many
j_gene: TRBJ2-3
len: 16
d_gene: TRBD1
v_gene: TRBV7-3

CDR3nt: TGCGCCAGCAGCTTGACCGACAGAGTGAACACTGAAGCTTTCTTT
CDR3aa: CASSLTDRVNTEAFF
abundance: many
j_gene: TRBJ1-1
len: 15
d_gene: NA
v_gene: TRBV5-1

CDR3nt: TGTGCCATCAGTGAGAAGTCTCACTATGGCTACACCTTC
CDR3aa: CAISEKSHYGYTF
abundance: few
j_gene: TRBJ1-2
len: 13
d_gene: NA
v_gene: TRBV10-3

CDR3nt: TGTGCCACCAGCAGAGGACTAGCGCAAGAGACCCAGTACTTC
CDR3aa: CATSRGLAQETQYF
abundance: few
j_gene: TRBJ2-5
len: 14
d_gene: TRBD2
v_gene: TRBV15

CDR3nt: TGTGCCAGCAGTTGGGGACTAGCGGGGCCCGAGCAGTACTTC
CDR3aa: CASSWGLAGPEQYF
abundance: NA
j_gene: TRBJ2-7
len: 14
d_gene: TRBD2
v_gene: TRBV6-5